Below are 21 T cell receptor beta chains sequenced from a single sample in a study of shared clonotypes between healthy human individuals. The data were produced by immunoSEQ multiplex PCR, yet TCRdb's version contains in-frame clones alone and is incomplete. The data hold roughly 2.2 million clones, with 85% to 95% observed a single time. Material: naive CD4+ T cells from PBMCs. Subset reported: CD45RA+ positively selected. These receptors came from a man younger than 30 in good health. Some clones in this sample may be carry-over from other donors' samples.

The chain joins TRBV30 to TRBJ2-7, with TRBD1 matching over 10 bases. Germline CDR1 and CDR2: GTSNPN and SVGIG (reference sequence). V was clipped by 4 bases and J by 2 bases; unmatched bases: 5. This CDR3 has 14 residues. CDR3 coding DNA: TGTGCCTGGACAAGACAGGGGGCCACCTACGAGCAGTACTTC. As protein: CAWTRQGATYEQYF.

This clone came up once. The chain joins TRBV7-9 to TRBJ2-5; 11 bases are shared with TRBD2. Looked up from germline, CDR1 is SEHNR and CDR2 is FQNEAQ (reference sequence). Trimming removed 0 bases from V and 4 bases from J; junction bases left unmatched: 4. The length of the CDR3 is 16 residues. The CDR3 coding sequence is TGTGCCAGCAGCTTAGCCGCCCTAGCGGGAGGAGAGACCCAGTACTTC. Its protein is CASSLAALAGGETQYF.

The rearrangement links TRBV23-1 to TRBJ2-7; maybe TRBD1 (5 bases). TRBV23-1 is known as an ORF, though its function is uncertain. This CDR3 comprises 15 residues. V lost 6 bases, J lost 0 bases, and 15 bases lay in between. In DNA form, the CDR3 reads TGCGCCAGCAGAACCTCCTACAGGTACTCCTACGAGCAGTACTTC. It yields the protein CASRTSYRYSYEQYF.

The J gene is TRBJ2-3, the V gene TRBV10-3; TRBD2 is a possible D gene (5 bases). V lost 9 bases to trimming and J lost 1 base, with 5 bases between them. The V gene's germline CDR1 is ENHRY and CDR2 SYGVKD. The CDR3 totals 11 residues. This CDR3 reads CAMRGTDTQYF. The DNA for the CDR3 is TGTGCCATGCGGGGCACAGATACGCAGTATTTT.

V gene TRBV30 combines with J gene TRBJ1-1, with unresolved D. The CDR3 is made up of 11 amino acids. V lost 5 bases and J lost 6, with 10 bases in between. The germline V gene has CDR1 GTSNPN and CDR2 SVGIG (reference sequence). CDR3 DNA sequence: TGTGCCTGGGAGGGTCAATCTGAAGCTTTCTTT. Translation: CAWEGQSEAFF.

The chain links TRBV2 to TRBJ2-5; the match to TRBD1 covers 9 bases. Germline-derived CDR1 and CDR2 are SNHLY and FYNNEI. The CDR3 is 13 residues long. V was clipped by 6 bases and J by 5 bases; unmatched bases: 4. The DNA of the CDR3 is TGTGCCAGCAGCGGACAGGGGATCGAGACCCAGTACTTC. The encoded protein is CASSGQGIETQYF.

The V gene is TRBV11-2, the J gene TRBJ2-7; 9 positions agree with TRBD2. The J segment lost 4 bases and the V segment lost 8 bases, leaving 15 bases of the junction unmatched. The germline V gene encodes CDR1 SGHAT and CDR2 FQNNGV. The CDR3 loop spans 16 amino acids. The CDR3, as DNA: TGTGCCAGCGGAGGAGCTAGCGGGACACCGGGGTACGAGCAGTACTTC. This gives the protein CASGGASGTPGYEQYF.

The chain is built from TRBV5-8 and TRBJ1-2, with 7 bases lining up with TRBD1. With 4 bases clipped from V and 4 bases from J, the junction kept 7 bases outside the gene matches. Germline V gene lookup returns CDR1 SGHTS and CDR2 YDEGEE. The CDR3 loop spans 14 amino acids. For the CDR3, the DNA is TGTGCCAGCAGCCGACAGGGAAGCCTCTATGGCTACACCTTC. This gives the protein CASSRQGSLYGYTF.

This chain joins TRBV6-1 and TRBJ1-2; 7 bases fit TRBD1. The ends lost 6 bases at V and 14 bases at J; junction bases unmatched: 9. This CDR3 contains 11 residues. The V gene's germline CDR1 is MNHNS and CDR2 SASEGT. The CDR3 here is CASREGQYGTF. CDR3 sequence (DNA): TGTGCCAGCAGAGAGGGACAGTACGGGACCTTC.

The chain joins TRBV6-1 to TRBJ2-2; 9 bases are shared with TRBD1. Germline V CDR1 and CDR2: MNHNS, SASEGT. V lost 4 bases and J lost 0; bases outside the gene matches: 6. The CDR3 runs to 17 residues. DNA of the CDR3: TGTGCCAGCAGTGCTACCGGGACAGGGACGAACACCGGGGAGCTGTTTTTT. Encoded protein: CASSATGTGTNTGELFF.

The chain is built from TRBV20-1 and TRBJ2-3; the D is unclear. V lost 6 bases and J lost 6, with 10 bases in between. Germline V lookup: CDR1 DFQATT, CDR2 SNEGSKA (reference sequence). The CDR3 consists of 11 residues. In nucleotides, the CDR3 is TGCAGTGCCCACCAAGCGGATACGCAGTATTTT. It is translated as CSAHQADTQYF.

The chain carries TRBV6-1 and TRBJ1-5, with 9 bases fitting TRBD1. CDR3 length: 14 amino acids. Trimming at V came to 6 bases and at J to 6 bases, leaving 6 bases not matched to a gene. Germline loops: CDR1 MNHNS, CDR2 SASEGT. CDR3 coding DNA: TGTGCCAGCAGCGCTACAGGGGGCACTCAGCCCCAGCATTTT. Protein sequence: CASSATGGTQPQHF.

The V call is TRBV19, the J call TRBJ2-7; the D gene is possibly TRBD1 (6 bases). Between the trimmed V and J ends, which lost 1 base and 3 bases, there was a span of 10 bases. Per the germline V gene, CDR1 is LNHDA and CDR2 is SQIVND (reference sequence). This CDR3 is 14 amino acids long. The CDR3, as DNA: TGTGCCAGTAGTATAGGGACAGAAATCTACGAGCAGTACTTC. Encoded protein: CASSIGTEIYEQYF.

About this clone itself: Different DNA sequences within this sample yield the same CDR3. The rearrangement uses TRBV5-1 and TRBJ1-2; TRBD1 might be the D (5 bases). The germline CDR1 and CDR2 sequences are SGHRS and YFSETQ. This CDR3 is built from 13 residues. The V gene lost 0 bases and the J gene lost 2 bases, with 5 bases spanning the gap. Written as DNA, the CDR3 is TGCGCCAGCAGCTTGGGGGACAACTATGGCTACACCTTC. Protein sequence: CASSLGDNYGYTF.

This rearrangement joins TRBV6-5 to TRBJ2-7; D is tentatively TRBD1 or TRBD2 (5 bases each). Germline assignment: CDR1 MNHEY and CDR2 SVGAGI. V was cut by 5 bases and J by 4 bases, with 18 bases left in between. The CDR3 loop spans 15 amino acids. This CDR3 is CASSPTGTVVYEQYF. In DNA form, the CDR3 reads TGTGCCAGCAGTCCTACCGGGACGGTGGTTTACGAGCAGTACTTC.

The chain couples TRBV5-1 to TRBJ1-2, with 7 bases matching TRBD1. V was clipped by 1 base and J by 5 bases; unmatched bases: 8. The CDR3 has 15 residues. CDR1 SGHRS and CDR2 YFSETQ come from the germline V gene. The CDR3 nucleotides read TGCGCCAGCAGCTTGTCAGATTCAGGGGGATATGGCTACACCTTC. It yields the protein CASSLSDSGGYGYTF.

The V call is TRBV20-1, the J call TRBJ2-3; D gene unclear. Germline-derived CDR1 and CDR2 are DFQATT and SNEGSKA (reference sequence). V gave up 4 bases and J gave up 10 bases, with 6 bases separating them. The CDR3 loop spans 9 amino acids. CDR3 region: CSAKNPQYF. CDR3 sequence (DNA): TGCAGTGCTAAGAATCCGCAGTATTTT.

The rearrangement joins TRBV19 to TRBJ1-5, with D possibly being TRBD1 (5 bases). Trimming left V 1 base short and J 0 bases short, with 16 bases between. The CDR3 sequence is 18 residues long. Germline-derived CDR1 and CDR2 are LNHDA and SQIVND (reference sequence). CDR3 coding DNA: TGTGCCAGTAGTATAGCCCGGACTGGCAGGGCTAGCAATCAGCCCCAGCATTTT. As protein: CASSIARTGRASNQPQHF.

The chain uses TRBV27 and TRBJ2-7, with a possible D match to TRBD1 (6 bases). Trimming removed 0 bases from V and 3 bases from J, with 15 bases in between. CDR3 length equals 16 residues. From germline, CDR1 is MNHEY and CDR2 SMNVEV (reference sequence). The CDR3 sequence: CASSLSVGGYSYEQYF. Written as DNA, the CDR3 is TGTGCCAGCAGTTTATCGGTAGGGGGTTATAGCTACGAGCAGTACTTC.

This chain connects TRBV25-1 to TRBJ1-2, with D perhaps TRBD1 (5 bases). CDR1 MGHDK and CDR2 SYGVNS come from the germline V gene. The V and J ends lost 4 bases and 4 bases respectively, with 16 bases between them. This CDR3 contains 15 residues. Written as DNA, the CDR3 is TGTGCCAGCAGTGGGACGCAAGGGGAAAGCTATGGCTACACCTTC. Amino acids: CASSGTQGESYGYTF.

The rearrangement uses TRBV6-5 and TRBJ1-3; D gene uncertain. Looked up from germline, CDR1 is MNHEY and CDR2 is SVGAGI. CDR3 length: 15 amino acids. The V and J ends lost 2 bases and 0 bases respectively, with 8 bases between them. CDR3 nucleotide sequence: TGTGCCAGCAGTTACGGCATGCCCTCTGGAAACACCATATATTTT. It codes for CASSYGMPSGNTIYF.